These 24 T cell receptor beta chains originate from one sample sequenced in a study of shared clonotypes between healthy human individuals. Here immunoSEQ multiplex PCR was the method, and the copy in TCRdb shows in-frame clones only, minus some. The sample has over 850,000 clones, approximately 80% seen once. The sequenced sample consisted of memory CD4+ T cells from PBMCs. The subset is: CD45RA-negative fraction. These TCRs come from a man between 18 and 29 years old in good health. Some clones in this sample may be carry-over from other donors' samples.

The CDR3 loop is CASSECREVPYEQYF. Here the CDR3 DNA reads TGCGCCAGCAGTGAGTGTAGGGAAGTACCCTACGAGCAGTACTTC. The chain employs TRBV10-1 and TRBJ2-7; D uncertain. CDR1 WNHNN and CDR2 SYGVQD come from the germline V gene (reference sequence). V was trimmed by 1 base and J by 2 bases, leaving 12 bases between them. This CDR3 contains 15 residues.

This sequence joins TRBV11-2 and TRBJ2-6; TRBD2 matches at 7 bases. This CDR3 comprises 18 residues. V shed 5 bases and J 2 bases; nucleotides not matched to a gene: 12. From germline, CDR1 is SGHAT and CDR2 FQNNGV. CDR3 coding DNA: TGTGCCAGCAGCAACGCCGTCCGTGGGGGGGCTGGGGCCAACGTCCTGACTTTC. Its protein product is CASSNAVRGGAGANVLTF.

The chain has TRBV5-4 and TRBJ1-2; D may be TRBD1 (5 bases). This CDR3 is 14 amino acids long. The germline V gene has CDR1 SGHNT and CDR2 YYREEE (reference sequence). With 0 bases removed from V and 5 bases from J, the gap between germline ends came to 11 bases. The CDR3 bases are TGTGCCAGCAGCTTGGAGCAGGGACTTTATGGCTACACCTTC. The encoded protein is CASSLEQGLYGYTF. The variable domain in full, with the rest retrieved from reference TRBV5-4 and TRBJ1-2, is ETGVTQSPTHLIKTRGQQVTLRCSSQSGHNTVSWYQQALGQGPQFIFQYYREEENGRGNFPPRFSGLQFPNYSSELNVNALELDDSALYLCASSLEQGLYGYTFGSGTRLTVV.

The J gene is TRBJ1-4, the V gene TRBV6-5; unclear D gene. The V gene lost 2 bases and the J gene lost 7 bases, with 11 bases spanning the gap. The CDR3 runs to 14 residues. CDR1 is MNHEY and CDR2 is SVGAGI in the germline V gene. The CDR3 loop is CASSYRGSGEKLFF. The CDR3 DNA sequence: TGTGCCAGCAGTTACCGAGGGTCGGGTGAAAAACTGTTTTTT.

The V and J genes are TRBV7-2 and TRBJ2-1; 12 nucleotides line up with TRBD2. Per germline, CDR1 SGHTA and CDR2 FQGNSA. CDR3 length equals 17 residues. With 0 bases clipped from V and 7 bases from J, the junction kept 7 bases outside the gene matches. The CDR3 DNA reads TGTGCCAGCAGCTTAGCAGCTAGCGGGAGGGCCGGAAATGAGCAGTTCTTC. Translation gives CASSLAASGRAGNEQFF.

This clone was observed many times. This chain uses TRBV28 with TRBJ2-4; no clear D. Per the germline V gene, CDR1 is MDHEN and CDR2 is SYDVKM. The V and J ends lost 4 bases and 5 bases respectively, with 15 bases between them. The length of the CDR3 is 15 residues. Here the CDR3 reads CASSSRHLYENIQYF. The CDR3, as DNA: TGTGCCAGCAGTTCCAGACACCTTTACGAAAACATTCAGTACTTC.

The chain employs TRBV6-1 and TRBJ2-7, with a tentative D call TRBD1 (6 bases). This CDR3 has 13 residues. Trimming pared 7 bases from V and 0 bases from J, leaving 10 bases between. Germline V lookup: CDR1 MNHNS, CDR2 SASEGT. CDR3 sequence (DNA): TGTGCCAGCATTGGGGACAACTCCTACGAGCAGTACTTC. Its protein product is CASIGDNSYEQYF.

The genes are TRBV6-1 and TRBJ1-2; no clear D. Germline V gene sequence: CDR1 MNHNS, CDR2 SASEGT. The CDR3 loop spans 14 amino acids. V lost 6 bases and J lost 4, with 15 bases in between. Here the CDR3 DNA reads TGTGCCAGCAGCGCTCAGTCCCCTTCCTATGGCTACACCTTC. Its translation: CASSAQSPSYGYTF.

The gene calls are TRBV11-2 and TRBJ2-5; D is unclear. The germline V gene encodes CDR1 SGHAT and CDR2 FQNNGV. This CDR3 comprises 13 residues. Trimming took 3 bases from V and 5 from J, leaving 10 bases between them. CDR3 residues: CASSFLAQETQYF. The CDR3 bases are TGTGCCAGCAGCTTCCTCGCACAGGAGACCCAGTACTTC.

V usage is TRBV7-2 and J usage is TRBJ2-4; perhaps TRBD1 as D (6 bases). This CDR3 contains 17 residues. The germline V gene has CDR1 SGHTA and CDR2 FQGNSA. V shed 1 base and J shed 1 base, with 14 bases lying between them. CDR3 region: CASSLGLGGLAKNIQYF. CDR3 in DNA: TGTGCCAGCAGCTTAGGGTTAGGGGGTCTGGCCAAAAACATTCAGTACTTC. Drawing the rest from reference TRBV7-2 and TRBJ2-4, the complete variable domain is GAGVSQSPSNKVTEKGKDVELRCDPISGHTALYWYRQSLGQGLEFLIYFQGNSAPDKSGLPSDRFSAERTGGSVSTLTIQRTQQEDSAVYLCASSLGLGGLAKNIQYFGAGTRLSVL.

V and J are TRBV28 and TRBJ2-2, with 12 bases matching TRBD2. V lost 6 bases, J lost 6 bases, and 5 bases stayed unmatched. Germline assignment: CDR1 MDHEN and CDR2 SYDVKM. The length of the CDR3 is 15 residues. CDR3 amino acids: CASSPSGRGPGELFF. The CDR3 DNA sequence: TGTGCCAGCAGCCCTAGCGGGAGGGGACCCGGGGAGCTGTTTTTT.

This chain links TRBV9 with TRBJ2-1; D may be TRBD2 (6 bases). Trimming cost V 3 bases and J 2 bases, with 15 bases left between them. The CDR3 has 16 amino acids. Germline V lookup: CDR1 SGDLS, CDR2 YYNGEE. CDR3 DNA: TGTGCCAGCAGCGCCGTCGGGACTCCAACCTACAATGAGCAGTTCTTC. Translated, it gives CASSAVGTPTYNEQFF.

This rearrangement joins TRBV5-4 to TRBJ1-4; 9 nucleotides match TRBD1. Looked up from germline, CDR1 is SGHNT and CDR2 is YYREEE (reference sequence). CDR3 length: 17 residues. V lost 4 bases and J lost 0; bases outside the gene matches: 7. The CDR3 bases are TGTGCCAGCAGCCCAGCGACAGGGGGGACAACTAATGAAAAACTGTTTTTT. It yields the protein CASSPATGGTTNEKLFF. The full variable domain, with the rest looked up from reference TRBV5-4 and TRBJ1-4, is ETGVTQSPTHLIKTRGQQVTLRCSSQSGHNTVSWYQQALGQGPQFIFQYYREEENGRGNFPPRFSGLQFPNYSSELNVNALELDDSALYLCASSPATGGTTNEKLFFGSGTQLSVL.

The chain couples TRBV28 to TRBJ2-7; TRBD1 matches at 8 bases. CDR3 length equals 17 residues. Trimming at V came to 6 bases and at J to 5 bases, leaving 18 bases not matched to a gene. Germline V CDR1 and CDR2: MDHEN, SYDVKM. The CDR3 reads CASRYGGAGGFRDEQYF. The CDR3 nucleotides are TGTGCCAGCAGGTATGGAGGGGCAGGGGGCTTCCGGGACGAGCAGTACTTC.

This sequence joins TRBV28 and TRBJ1-2, with a possible D match to TRBD1 (5 bases). CDR1 is MDHEN and CDR2 is SYDVKM in the germline V gene. This CDR3 has 11 amino acids. Trimming removed 6 bases from V and 6 bases from J, with 8 bases in between. CDR3 residues: CASSARDGYTF. CDR3 DNA: TGTGCCAGCAGCGCCAGGGATGGCTACACCTTC.

The CDR3 bases are TGTGCCAGCAGCCTGGCGTTTAATCAGGGAAATCAGCCCCAGCATTTT. Its protein product is CASSLAFNQGNQPQHF. The V and J genes are TRBV7-2 and TRBJ1-5; D is perhaps TRBD1 (5 bases). The germline V and J ends were trimmed by 5 bases and 4 bases, with 18 bases remaining between them. Germline values: CDR1 SGHTA, CDR2 FQGNSA. This CDR3 is 16 amino acids long.

J is TRBJ2-7 and V is TRBV21-1; whether TRBD1, the table's D call, matches the DNA was not checked. TRBV21-1 is a pseudogene. The CDR3 length is 16 residues. In DNA, the CDR3 is TGTGCCAGCAGCAAAATCCGGGACAGGGACTCCTACGAGCAGTACTTC. It is translated as CASSKIRDRDSYEQYF.

Only a few counts were recorded for this clone. V is TRBV9 and J is TRBJ1-3, with 9 positions matching TRBD1. The ends lost 0 bases at V and 12 bases at J; junction bases unmatched: 1. The CDR3 length is 12 residues. Germline V gene sequence: CDR1 SGDLS, CDR2 YYNGEE. The CDR3 loop is CASSVETGGIYF. CDR3 bases: TGTGCCAGCAGCGTAGAGACAGGGGGCATATATTTT.

Comment on this clone: A far larger clone lies a single base away; this is likely a read error. The genes are TRBV7-6 and TRBJ2-2, with D perhaps TRBD1 or TRBD2 (5 bases each). The CDR3 covers 17 residues. Germline lookup yields CDR1 SGHVS and CDR2 FNYEAQ. CDR3 nucleotide sequence: TGTGCCTGCAGCAGTCAAGTGGGGGTTGCGAACACCGGGGAGCTGTTTTTT. It encodes CACSSQVGVANTGELFF.

The chain uses TRBV5-8 and TRBJ2-2, with TRBD1 matching over 9 bases. In germline, CDR1 is SGHTS, CDR2 YDEGEE. Germline trimming cut 4 bases from V and 4 bases from J; bases unmatched to any gene: 2. There are 14 residues in the CDR3. CDR3 sequence (DNA): TGTGCCAGCAGCACGGACAGGGGCACCGGGGAGCTGTTTTTT. Its protein is CASSTDRGTGELFF.

V usage is TRBV27 and J usage is TRBJ2-7; TRBD1 agrees at 7 bases. The germline CDR1 and CDR2 sequences are MNHEY and SMNVEV (reference sequence). The CDR3 runs 14 residues. The V gene end was trimmed by 3 bases and the J gene end by 6 bases; junction bases not matched to a gene: 8. CDR3: CASSFTGVRSEQYF. CDR3 bases: TGTGCCAGCAGTTTTACAGGGGTGCGTAGCGAGCAGTACTTC.

This clone has just one count. This CDR3 is also generated by other DNA sequences in the sample. V gene TRBV29-1 combines with J gene TRBJ2-5; tentatively, D is TRBD2 (5 bases). Trimming pared 6 bases from V and 5 bases from J, leaving 13 bases between. Germline CDR1 and CDR2: SQVTM and ANQGSEA. The CDR3 is made up of 12 amino acids. CDR3 DNA sequence: TGCAGCGTGCTGGCGGGCGGTGAGACCCAGTACTTC. The encoded protein is CSVLAGGETQYF.

This chain links TRBV7-8 with TRBJ2-1; possible D gene TRBD2, 6 bases. This CDR3 spans 13 amino acids. From germline, CDR1 is SGHVS and CDR2 FQNEAQ. The V gene lost 3 bases and the J gene lost 5 bases, with 8 bases spanning the gap. The CDR3 nucleotides read TGTGCCAGCAGCTTTACGGGAGACAATGAGCAGTTCTTC. This encodes CASSFTGDNEQFF.

The J gene is TRBJ2-7, the V gene TRBV30, with D uncertain. CDR3 length: 14 residues. Between the trimmed V and J ends, which lost 2 bases and 3 bases, there was a span of 14 bases. The germline CDR1 and CDR2 sequences are GTSNPN and SVGIG (reference sequence). The CDR3 DNA reads TGTGCCTGGAGTACCCGGGCCCTACTCTACGAGCAGTACTTC. Its protein is CAWSTRALLYEQYF.